This is a list of T cell receptor beta chains from one sample in a study of OX40 agonist ivuxolimab in advanced cancers. Sequenced by immunoSEQ multiplex PCR; TCRdb stores in-frame clones only, minus some. The table lists approximately 65,000 clones, roughly nine tenths of them singletons. The material sequenced was CD4+ or CD8+ T cells sorted from blood, taken in a trial of the OX40 agonist ivuxolimab. These receptors originate from an adult with an advanced solid tumor such as melanoma, head and neck, liver or kidney cancer. The CDR3 runs from the conserved cysteine through the conserved F or W. D genes are given only for firm matches. Clone size appears in some rows only: once, few, many, or a class for an expanded clone.

>TRBJ1-4|.|TRBV9|TRBD1
TGTGCCAGCAGCCCAACAGGGGCAACTAATGAAAAACTGTTTTTT
CASSPTGATNEKLFF
>TRBJ2-7|.|TRBV28|TRBD1
TGTGCCAGCAGGGGAAGGGACAGGCCCAGAGAAGAGCAGTACTTC
CASRGRDRPREEQYF
>TRBJ2-3|.|TRBV5-6|.
TGTGCCAGCAGCTTGGCGAGGGTTGTGGCCACAGATACGCAGTATTTT
CASSLARVVATDTQYF
>TRBJ1-1|.|TRBV7-3|TRBD1
TGTGCCAGCAGCTTACAGGGGGCAAACACTGAAGCTTTCTTT
CASSLQGANTEAFF
>TRBJ1-2|few|TRBV19|.
TGTGCCAGTAGTATAGGACAGAGCTATGGCTACACCTTC
CASSIGQSYGYTF
>TRBJ2-1|.|TRBV7-2|.
TGTGCCAGCAGCCAAAACTACAATGAGCAGTTCTTC
CASSQNYNEQFF
>TRBJ2-5|once|TRBV7-8|.
TGTGCCAGCAGCCCTGACTACCAAGAGACCCAGTACTTC
CASSPDYQETQYF
>TRBJ2-7|.|TRBV29-1|.
TGCAGCGCTATAATCAATGCCAGGGGCGACGAGCAGTACTTC
CSAIINARGDEQYF
>TRBJ2-1|.|TRBV19|TRBD2
TGTGCCAGTATAAAAGCGGGACCTACTAATGAGCAGTTCTTC
CASIKAGPTNEQFF
>TRBJ2-7|.|TRBV28|TRBD2
TGTGCCAGCGGGGCTAGCGGGAGTGGCGACGAGCAGTACTTC
CASGASGSGDEQYF
>TRBJ1-1|.|TRBV7-9|.
TGTGCCAGCAGCTTAATGAATGGTGAAGCTTTCTTT
CASSLMNGEAFF
>TRBJ1-3|once|TRBV11-3|.
TGTGCCAGCAGCTTATACGGGTTCTCCTTTTCTAACTCTGGAAACACCATATATTTT
CASSLYGFSFSNSGNTIYF
>TRBJ2-5|.|TRBV7-2|.
TGTGCCAGCAGCTCACGGGTGCAAGAGACCCAGTACTTC
CASSSRVQETQYF
>TRBJ2-2|.|TRBV7-7|TRBD2
TGTGCCAGCAGCTTGACTGCGGGAGCCGGGGAGCTGTTTTTT
CASSLTAGAGELFF
>TRBJ2-2|.|TRBV5-1|.
TGCGCCAGCAGCGGGGCCGACAGCGGGGAGCTGTTTTTT
CASSGADSGELFF
>TRBJ1-5|.|TRBV7-8|TRBD1
TGTGCCAGCAGCCCCACAGGGGTCCAGCCCCAGCATTTT
CASSPTGVQPQHF
>TRBJ2-5|.|TRBV18|.
TGTGCCAGCTCACCAGCGCAGCTCGAGACCCAGTACTTC
CASSPAQLETQYF
>TRBJ1-1|.|TRBV6-5|.
TGTGCCAGCAGTTACAGGACGAACACTGAAGCTTTCTTT
CASSYRTNTEAFF
>TRBJ2-7|.|TRBV18|TRBD1
TGTGCCAGCTCTCGTACGACAGGGGGCTCCTACGAGCAGTACTTC
CASSRTTGGSYEQYF
>TRBJ2-7|.|TRBV4-3|TRBD2
TGCGCCAGCAGCCAAGACGGGACTAGCGGCTCCTACGAGCAGTACTTC
CASSQDGTSGSYEQYF
>TRBJ2-1|.|TRBV7-9|.
TGTGCCAGCAGTCGGGACTTCGTCTCCTACAATGAGCAGTTCTTC
CASSRDFVSYNEQFF
>TRBJ1-4|.|TRBV28|.
TGTGCCAGCGGCCTCGCCAATGAAAAACTGTTTTTT
CASGLANEKLFF
>TRBJ1-6|.|TRBV5-1|.
TGCGCCAGCAGCAAGTGGGGGCAGGTGAATTCACCCCTCCACTTT
CASSKWGQVNSPLHF
>TRBJ1-6|.|TRBV6-5|.
TGTGCCAGCAGTTTCTTCAATTCACCCCTCCACTTT
CASSFFNSPLHF
>TRBJ1-2|.|TRBV30|.
TGTGCCTGGACCACACCCGGCAGCTTCTATGGCTACACCTTC
CAWTTPGSFYGYTF
>TRBJ1-4|.|TRBV7-8|.
TGTGCCAGCAGCTTTGTACCAACTAATGAAAAACTGTTTTTT
CASSFVPTNEKLFF
>TRBJ2-1|.|TRBV5-4|.
TGTGCCAGCAGCTTGGATCCTACCCCAGGTGAGCAGTTCTTC
CASSLDPTPGEQFF
>TRBJ2-7|few|TRBV7-2|.
TGTGCCAGCAGCGGGCTTAGGGGATACGAGCAGTACTTC
CASSGLRGYEQYF
>TRBJ1-4|.|TRBV5-1|.
TGCGCCAGCAGCCAGGGGCGGGGAAATGAAAAACTGTTTTTT
CASSQGRGNEKLFF
>TRBJ1-3|.|TRBV4-2|TRBD1
TGTGCCAGCAGCCAAGAATCCGGTACAGGGGCTGGAAACACCATATATTTT
CASSQESGTGAGNTIYF
>TRBJ2-2|.|TRBV5-4|.
TGTGCCAGCAGCTTTCCCACCGGGGAGCTGTTTTTT
CASSFPTGELFF
>TRBJ1-5|.|TRBV7-2|.
TGTGCCAGCAGCTTAGGACAAACTCAGCCCCAGCATTTT
CASSLGQTQPQHF